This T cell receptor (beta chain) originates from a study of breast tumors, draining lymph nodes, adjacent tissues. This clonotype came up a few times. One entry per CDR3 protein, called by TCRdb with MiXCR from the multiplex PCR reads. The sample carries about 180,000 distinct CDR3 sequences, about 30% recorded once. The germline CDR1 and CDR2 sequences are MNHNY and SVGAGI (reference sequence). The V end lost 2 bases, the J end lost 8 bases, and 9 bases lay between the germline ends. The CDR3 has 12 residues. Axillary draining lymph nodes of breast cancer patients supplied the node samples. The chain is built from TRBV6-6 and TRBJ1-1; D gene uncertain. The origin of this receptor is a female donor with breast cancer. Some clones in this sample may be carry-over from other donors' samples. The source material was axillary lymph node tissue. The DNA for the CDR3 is TGTGCCAGCAGTTACCTAGGGCAGGAAGCTTTCTTT. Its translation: CASSYLGQEAFF.